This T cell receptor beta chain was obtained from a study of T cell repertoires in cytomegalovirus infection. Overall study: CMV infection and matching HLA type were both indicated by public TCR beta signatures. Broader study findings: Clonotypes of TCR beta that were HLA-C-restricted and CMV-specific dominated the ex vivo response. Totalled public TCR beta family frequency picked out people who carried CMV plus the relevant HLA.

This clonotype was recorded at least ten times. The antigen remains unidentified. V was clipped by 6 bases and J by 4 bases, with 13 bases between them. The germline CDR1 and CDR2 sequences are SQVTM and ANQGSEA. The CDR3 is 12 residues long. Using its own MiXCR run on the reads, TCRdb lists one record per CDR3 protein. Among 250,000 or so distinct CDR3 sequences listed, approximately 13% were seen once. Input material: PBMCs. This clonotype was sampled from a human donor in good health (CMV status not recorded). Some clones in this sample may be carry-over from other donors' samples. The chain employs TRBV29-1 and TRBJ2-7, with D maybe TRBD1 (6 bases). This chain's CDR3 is CSVSRDTYEQYF. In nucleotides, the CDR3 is TGCAGCGTGAGCCGGGACACTTACGAGCAGTACTTC.